This T cell receptor beta chain was sequenced during a study of cytomegalovirus exposure and HLA in healthy donors. On the study more broadly: In an early release, HLA-typed donors contributed tens of millions of unique TCR sequences.

Trimming stripped 5 bases from V and 6 bases from J, with 14 bases between. The CDR3 runs to 14 residues. Germline values: CDR1 SGHAT, CDR2 FQNNGV. The PCR made use of 60 Vbeta and 13 Jbeta primers. Libraries were prepared by immunoSEQ multiplex PCR; TCRdb keeps only in-frame clonotypes and omits some of them. This table holds about 120,000 clones, 65% to 80% found once. This clonotype originated in a man in his forties or fifties in good health and CMV-seropositive. The source material was PBMCs. V and J are TRBV11-2 and TRBJ2-4, with D uncertain. CDR3 nucleotide sequence: TGTGCCAGCAGCCCCTTCGGAGCTGCAAACATTCAGTACTTC. Encoded protein: CASSPFGAANIQYF.